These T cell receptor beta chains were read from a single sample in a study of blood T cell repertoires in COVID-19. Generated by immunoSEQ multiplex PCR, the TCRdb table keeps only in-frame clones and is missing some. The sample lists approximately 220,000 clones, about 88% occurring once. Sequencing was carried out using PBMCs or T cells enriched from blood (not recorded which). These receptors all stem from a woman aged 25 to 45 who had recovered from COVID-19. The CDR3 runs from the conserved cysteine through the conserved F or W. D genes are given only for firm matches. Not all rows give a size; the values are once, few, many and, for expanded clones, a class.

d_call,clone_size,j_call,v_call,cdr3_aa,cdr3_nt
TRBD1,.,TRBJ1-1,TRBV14,CASSQDFTGERTEAFF,TGTGCCAGCAGCCAAGATTTTACAGGGGAACGGACTGAAGCTTTCTTT
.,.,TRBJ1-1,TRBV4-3,CASSQEAGSDEAFF,TGCGCCAGCAGCCAAGAAGCGGGGTCGGATGAAGCTTTCTTT
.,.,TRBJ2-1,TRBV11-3,CASSLGPAGHSYNEQFF,TGTGCCAGCAGCTTAGGGCCTGCGGGCCACTCCTACAATGAGCAGTTCTTC
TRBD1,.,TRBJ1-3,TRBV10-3,CASETGVRGNTIYF,TGTGCCTCCGAGACAGGGGTAAGAGGAAACACCATATATTTT
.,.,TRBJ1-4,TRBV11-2,CASSLRGEKLFF,TGTGCCAGCAGCTTACGGGGGGAAAAACTGTTTTTT
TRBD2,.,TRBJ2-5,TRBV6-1,CASSEVGGGEGETQYF,TGTGCCAGCAGTGAAGTTGGCGGGGGGGAAGGGGAGACCCAGTACTTC
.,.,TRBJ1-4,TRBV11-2,CASSLVRGTVEKLFF,TGTGCCAGCAGCTTAGTTAGGGGGACGGTCGAAAAACTGTTTTTT
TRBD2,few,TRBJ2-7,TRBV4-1,CASSDLAGTYEQYF,TGCGCCAGCAGCGACCTAGCGGGAACCTACGAGCAGTACTTC
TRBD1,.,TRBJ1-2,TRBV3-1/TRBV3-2,CASSWDSYGYTF,TGTGCCAGCAGCTGGGACAGCTATGGCTACACCTTC
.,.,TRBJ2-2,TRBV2,CASRRETTGELFF,TGTGCCAGCAGACGAGAAACCACCGGGGAGCTGTTTTTT
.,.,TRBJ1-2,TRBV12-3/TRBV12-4,CGGGRYGYTF,TGTGGAGGGGGTCGATATGGCTACACCTTC
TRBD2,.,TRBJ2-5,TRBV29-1,CSEAPLASRETQYF,TGCAGCGAGGCCCCACTAGCGTCTCGGGAGACCCAGTACTTC
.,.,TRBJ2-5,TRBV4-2,CASSQVPGTDQETQYF,TGTGCCAGCAGCCAAGTCCCCGGGACTGACCAAGAGACCCAGTACTTC
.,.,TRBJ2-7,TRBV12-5,CASALGGVISYEQYF,TGTGCTAGTGCCCTTGGCGGGGTAATATCGTACGAGCAGTACTTC
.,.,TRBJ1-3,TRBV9,CASSVAGSLRNTIYF,TGTGCCAGCAGCGTAGCAGGCAGTCTTCGAAACACCATATATTTT
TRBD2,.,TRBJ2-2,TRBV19,CASSYGGAGTGELFF,TGTGCCAGTAGTTACGGGGGGGCCGGCACCGGGGAGCTGTTTTTT
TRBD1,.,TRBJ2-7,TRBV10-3,CAISGTTGQGYEQYF,TGTGCCATCAGCGGTACTACGGGACAGGGTTACGAGCAGTACTTC
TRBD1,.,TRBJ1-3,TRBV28,CASSTGGRGNTIYF,TGTGCCAGCAGCACAGGGGGCCGTGGAAACACCATATATTTT
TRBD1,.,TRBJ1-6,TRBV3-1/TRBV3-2,CASSRKTGQYNSPLHF,TGTGCCAGCAGCCGGAAGACGGGACAGTATAATTCACCCCTCCACTTT
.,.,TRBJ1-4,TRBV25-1,CASSEWDWNNEKLFF,TGTGCCAGCAGTGAGTGGGACTGGAATAATGAAAAACTGTTTTTT
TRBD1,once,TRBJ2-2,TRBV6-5,CASSHRRGQTGELFF,TGTGCCAGCAGTCACCGCAGGGGGCAGACCGGGGAGCTGTTTTTT
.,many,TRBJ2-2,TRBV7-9,CASSRTDDTGELFF,TGTGCCAGCAGCCGGACAGACGACACCGGGGAGCTGTTTTTT
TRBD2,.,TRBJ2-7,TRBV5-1,CASSLGSGVGEQYF,TGCGCCAGCAGCTTAGGTAGCGGGGTCGGCGAGCAGTACTTC
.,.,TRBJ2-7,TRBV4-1,CASSQDVAESSYEQYF,TGCGCCAGCAGCCAAGATGTGGCGGAGAGCTCCTACGAGCAGTACTTC
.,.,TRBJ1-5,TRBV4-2,CASSQEGEGTTYQPQHF,TGTGCCAGCAGCCAAGAGGGAGAGGGCACCACATACCAGCCCCAGCATTTT
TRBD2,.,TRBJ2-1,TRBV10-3,CAISARLAGVYNEQFF,TGTGCCATCAGTGCGAGACTAGCGGGGGTCTACAATGAGCAGTTCTTC
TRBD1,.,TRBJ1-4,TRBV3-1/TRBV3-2,CASSQDPQRDRGSAGEKLFF,TGTGCCAGCAGCCAAGATCCCCAACGGGACAGGGGAAGTGCGGGTGAAAAACTGTTTTTT
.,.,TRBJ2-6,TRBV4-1,CASSQGDGGGANVLTF,TGCGCCAGCAGCCAAGGAGACGGGGGTGGGGCCAACGTCCTGACTTTC